Each of the 18 T cell receptor beta chains below was sequenced from the same sample in a study of technical replicates of blood from a handful of donors. Sequenced by immunoSEQ multiplex PCR; TCRdb stores in-frame clones only, minus some. The sample lists under 85,000 clones; more than 85% were seen once. The specimen sequenced was T cells isolated from PBMCs. The receptors come from a human donor in good health. Some clones in this sample may be carry-over from other donors' samples.

This sequence joins TRBV7-9 and TRBJ1-4, with TRBD1 matching over 9 bases. The CDR3 has 14 amino acids. Germline CDR1 SEHNR, CDR2 FQNEAQ (reference sequence). V shed 4 bases and J 5 bases; nucleotides not matched to a gene: 2. The DNA for the CDR3 is TGTGCCAGCAGCTCCGGGACAGGGAATGAAAAACTGTTTTTT. Protein: CASSSGTGNEKLFF.

The gene calls are TRBV27 and TRBJ1-1; weak D call: TRBD1 (6 bases). Germline assignment: CDR1 MNHEY and CDR2 SMNVEV (reference sequence). The V end lost 3 bases, the J end lost 4 bases, and 18 bases lay between the germline ends. The CDR3 is made up of 16 amino acids. The CDR3 DNA reads TGTGCCAGCAGTTTTATGCCGTCCCAGGGGAGCACTGAAGCTTTCTTT. Translated, it gives CASSFMPSQGSTEAFF.

J is TRBJ1-1 and V is TRBV19, with D possibly TRBD1 on 6 matching bases. The CDR3 covers 13 residues. V was trimmed by 10 bases and J by 4 bases, leaving 16 bases between them. Germline CDR1 and CDR2: LNHDA and SQIVND (reference sequence). The CDR3 protein is CATNQLGATEAFF. CDR3 in DNA: TGTGCCACAAATCAGCTGGGGGCCACTGAAGCTTTCTTT.

The chain links TRBV7-6 to TRBJ2-7, with a tentative D call TRBD1 (6 bases). The ends were cut back, 5 bases at V and 5 bases at J, with 22 bases in the middle. Germline CDR1 SGHVS, CDR2 FNYEAQ. This CDR3 is 16 amino acids long. The CDR3 bases are TGTGCCAGCAGCGGAAGGGGGACAAGCCCCATCCACGAGCAGTACTTC. This encodes CASSGRGTSPIHEQYF. The variable domain in full, completed from reference TRBV7-6 and TRBJ2-7, reads GAGVSQSPRYKVTKRGQDVALRCDPISGHVSLYWYRQALGQGPEFLTYFNYEAQQDKSGLPNDRFSAERPEGSISTLTIQRTEQRDSAMYRCASSGRGTSPIHEQYFGPGTRLTVT.

This clone was picked up one time. This rearrangement joins TRBV5-1 to TRBJ1-2, with 9 bases that match TRBD1. Germline-derived CDR1 and CDR2 are SGHRS and YFSETQ. V was clipped by 4 bases and J by 8 bases; unmatched bases: 9. The CDR3 loop spans 14 amino acids. DNA of the CDR3: TGCGCCAGCAGCGCCGACAGGGGGGATCGCGGCTACACCTTC. It codes for CASSADRGDRGYTF.

The V gene is TRBV7-9, the J gene TRBJ1-2; possibly TRBD1 for D (5 bases). Between the trimmed V and J ends, which lost 5 bases and 1 base, there was a span of 8 bases. Per the germline V gene, CDR1 is SEHNR and CDR2 is FQNEAQ (reference sequence). The CDR3 has 13 residues. CDR3 in amino acids: CASSTQGNYGYTF. The CDR3 DNA sequence: TGTGCCAGCAGCACCCAGGGTAACTATGGCTACACCTTC.

The CDR3: CASSPPGTRYNEQFF. CDR3 nucleotides: TGTGCCAGCAGTCCACCCGGGACTCGATACAATGAGCAGTTCTTC. V gene TRBV27 combines with J gene TRBJ2-1; D may be TRBD2 (6 bases). Per the germline V gene, CDR1 is MNHEY and CDR2 is SMNVEV (reference sequence). This CDR3 has 15 residues. V shed 5 bases and J shed 4 bases, with 15 bases lying between them.

The chain links TRBV27 to TRBJ2-1; no firm D call. The CDR3 is made up of 17 amino acids. CDR1 is MNHEY, CDR2 SMNVEV, per germline (reference sequence). Trimming cost V 2 bases and J 1 base, with 15 bases left between them. The CDR3 reads CASSLPRRRGSYNEQFF. CDR3 bases: TGTGCCAGCAGTTTACCGCGCCGACGCGGTTCCTACAATGAGCAGTTCTTC.

Written as DNA, the CDR3 is TGCGCCAGCAGCGAAAGGACAGAAGGAGATACGCAGTATTTT. Translated: CASSERTEGDTQYF. This chain links TRBV5-1 with TRBJ2-3; the D gene is possibly TRBD1 (6 bases). Between the trimmed V and J ends, which lost 4 bases and 5 bases, there was a span of 14 bases. This CDR3 comprises 14 residues. Germline CDR1 SGHRS, CDR2 YFSETQ.

The chain combines TRBV7-3 with TRBJ2-1; 10 nucleotides match TRBD1. The germline V gene encodes CDR1 SGHTA and CDR2 FQGTGA. The V segment lost 2 bases and the J segment 10 bases; nucleotides outside the gene matches: 11. CDR3 length: 16 residues. The CDR3 region has the DNA TGTGCCAGCAGCTTAGAGGTCACCGAGACAGGGGGCGAGCAGTTCTTC. Encoded protein: CASSLEVTETGGEQFF.

The DNA of the CDR3 is TGTGCCAGCAGCTCTTTAAGACAGGGAATCACTGAAGCTTTCTTT. Its translation: CASSSLRQGITEAFF. J is TRBJ1-1 and V is TRBV11-3, with 7 bases identical to TRBD1. V shed 4 bases, J shed 4 bases, and the junction held 9 bases outside the gene matches. The CDR3 is 15 amino acids. In germline, CDR1 is SGHNT, CDR2 YENEEA.

The chain combines TRBV4-3 with TRBJ2-7; D remains unclear. Germline V gene sequence: CDR1 LGHNA, CDR2 YSLEER. This CDR3 region has 14 residues. V gave up 0 bases and J gave up 3 bases, with 9 bases separating them. The CDR3 bases are TGCGCCAGCAGCCAAGACGCTAGGTACTACGAGCAGTACTTC. Its protein product is CASSQDARYYEQYF.

The chain links TRBV5-4 to TRBJ2-3; D might be TRBD2 (5 bases). The length of the CDR3 is 15 residues. CDR1 and CDR2 (germline): SGHNT, YYREEE (reference sequence). Trimming shortened V by 0 bases and J by 5 bases, and 13 bases separated the two germline ends. The CDR3 sequence: CASSLDLAAGDTQYF. The CDR3 DNA reads as TGTGCCAGCAGCTTGGATCTAGCTGCGGGAGATACGCAGTATTTT.

The rearrangement links TRBV6-5 to TRBJ2-7, with 7 positions matching TRBD1. The CDR3 length is 14 residues. Germline V lookup: CDR1 MNHEY, CDR2 SVGAGI. The J segment lost 3 bases and the V segment lost 6 bases, leaving 8 bases of the junction unmatched. CDR3 DNA: TGTGCCAGCAGACTACAGGGGCCGCACTACGAGCAGTACTTC. Amino acids: CASRLQGPHYEQYF.

CDR3 DNA: TGTGCCAGTAGTCTTACAGCCTTTTTGAACACTGAAGCTTTCTTT. Residues: CASSLTAFLNTEAFF. The V gene is TRBV19, the J gene TRBJ1-1, with D uncertain. This CDR3 comprises 15 residues. Trimming removed 5 bases at V and 0 bases at J, with 13 bases between. From germline, CDR1 is LNHDA and CDR2 SQIVND (reference sequence).

The chain is built from TRBV7-2 and TRBJ1-3; TRBD1 matches at 8 bases. The V gene's germline CDR1 is SGHTA and CDR2 FQGNSA. This CDR3 contains 14 residues. Trimming at V came to 5 bases and at J to 5 bases, leaving 5 bases not matched to a gene. The CDR3 DNA follows: TGTGCCAGCAGCCCACAGGGGGGTCGAAACACCATATATTTT. Its translation: CASSPQGGRNTIYF.

V usage is TRBV7-2 and J usage is TRBJ1-4; TRBD1 matches at 8 bases. Germline trimming cut 6 bases from V and 5 bases from J; bases unmatched to any gene: 5. Germline values: CDR1 SGHTA, CDR2 FQGNSA. CDR3 size: 14 residues. In DNA, the CDR3 is TGTGCCAGCAGTCAATGGACAGGGAATGAAAAACTGTTTTTT. Residues: CASSQWTGNEKLFF.

This clone has only one observation. The J gene is TRBJ2-4, the V gene TRBV7-2, with 11 bases identical to TRBD1. CDR1 and CDR2 (germline): SGHTA, FQGNSA. CDR3 length: 18 amino acids. V shed 1 base and J 7 bases; nucleotides not matched to a gene: 12. DNA of the CDR3: TGTGCCAGCAGCTTAGTTCAGGGACAGGGGGGATTTGGGAACATTCAGTACTTC. This gives the protein CASSLVQGQGGFGNIQYF.